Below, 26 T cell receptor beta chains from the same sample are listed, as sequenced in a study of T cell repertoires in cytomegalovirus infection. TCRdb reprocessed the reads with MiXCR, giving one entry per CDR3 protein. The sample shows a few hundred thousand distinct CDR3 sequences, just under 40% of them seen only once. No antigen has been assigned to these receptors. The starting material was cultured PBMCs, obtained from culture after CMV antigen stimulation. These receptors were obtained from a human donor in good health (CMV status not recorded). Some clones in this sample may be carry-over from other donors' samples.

DNA for the CDR3: TGTGCCAGCAGCCGAGGGGTAGCCGGGGAGCTGTTTTTT. Its translation is CASSRGVAGELFF. The V gene is TRBV6-2 or TRBV6-3, the J gene TRBJ2-2; D possibly uses TRBD1 or TRBD2 (5 bases each). The length of the CDR3 is 13 residues. The germline V gene has CDR1 MNHEY and CDR2 SVGEGT. The V gene lost 6 bases and the J gene lost 6 bases, with 11 bases spanning the gap.

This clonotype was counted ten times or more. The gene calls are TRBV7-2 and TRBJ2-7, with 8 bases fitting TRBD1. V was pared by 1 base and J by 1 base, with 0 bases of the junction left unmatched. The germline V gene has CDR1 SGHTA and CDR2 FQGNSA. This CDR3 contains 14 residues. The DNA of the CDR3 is TGTGCCAGCAGCTTAGACAGGGGGTCCTACGAGCAGTACTTC. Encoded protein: CASSLDRGSYEQYF.

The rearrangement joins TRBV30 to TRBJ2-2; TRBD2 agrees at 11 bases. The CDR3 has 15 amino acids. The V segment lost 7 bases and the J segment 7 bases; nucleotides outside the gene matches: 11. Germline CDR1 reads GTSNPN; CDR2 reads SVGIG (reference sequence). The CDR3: CASRLAGRTGGELFF. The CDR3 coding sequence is TGTGCCTCGAGACTAGCGGGACGGACCGGCGGGGAGCTGTTTTTT.

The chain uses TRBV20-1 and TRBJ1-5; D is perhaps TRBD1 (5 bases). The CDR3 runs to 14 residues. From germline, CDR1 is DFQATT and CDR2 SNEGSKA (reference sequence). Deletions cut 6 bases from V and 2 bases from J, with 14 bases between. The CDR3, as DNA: TGCAGTGCAGCGGGACCGCCAGGCAATCAGCCCCAGCATTTT. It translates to CSAAGPPGNQPQHF.

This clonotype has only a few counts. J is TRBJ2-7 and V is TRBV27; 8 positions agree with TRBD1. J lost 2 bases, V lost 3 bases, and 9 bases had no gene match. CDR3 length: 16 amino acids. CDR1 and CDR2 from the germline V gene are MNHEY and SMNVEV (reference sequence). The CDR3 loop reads CASSFGQDRVTYEQYF. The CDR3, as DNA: TGTGCCAGCAGTTTCGGACAGGACAGGGTCACCTACGAGCAGTACTTC.

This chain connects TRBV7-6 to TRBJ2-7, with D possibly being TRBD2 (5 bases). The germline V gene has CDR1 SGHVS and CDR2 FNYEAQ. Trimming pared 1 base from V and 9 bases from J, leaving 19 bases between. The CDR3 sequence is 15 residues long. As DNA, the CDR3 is TGTGCCAGCAGCTTAGTTCCATGGGCGGGCCTCGGGCAGTACTTC. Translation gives CASSLVPWAGLGQYF.

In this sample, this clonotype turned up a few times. The CDR3 protein is CASSYISGINTEAFF. CDR3 DNA sequence: TGTGCCAGCAGTTACATTTCCGGGATTAACACTGAAGCTTTCTTT. The chain joins TRBV6-6 to TRBJ1-1, with unresolved D. Trimming took 2 bases from V and 2 from J, leaving 12 bases between them. Per the germline V gene, CDR1 is MNHNY and CDR2 is SVGAGI (reference sequence). CDR3 length equals 15 residues.

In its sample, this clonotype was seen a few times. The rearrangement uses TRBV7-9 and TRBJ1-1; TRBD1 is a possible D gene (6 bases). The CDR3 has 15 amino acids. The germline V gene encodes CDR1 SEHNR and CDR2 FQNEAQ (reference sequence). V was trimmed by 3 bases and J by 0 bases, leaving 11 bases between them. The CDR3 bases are TGTGCCAGCAGCTTGTGGACAGACTTGAACACTGAAGCTTTCTTT. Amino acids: CASSLWTDLNTEAFF.

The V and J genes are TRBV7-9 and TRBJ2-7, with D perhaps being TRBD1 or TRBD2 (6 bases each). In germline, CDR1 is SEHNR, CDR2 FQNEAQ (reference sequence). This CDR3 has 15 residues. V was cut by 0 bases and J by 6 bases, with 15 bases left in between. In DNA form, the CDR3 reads TGTGCCAGCAGCTTAGCGGTGTCGGGGGCCGCCGAGCAGTACTTC. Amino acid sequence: CASSLAVSGAAEQYF. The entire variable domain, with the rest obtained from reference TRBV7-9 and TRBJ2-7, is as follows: DTGVSQNPRHKITKRGQNVTFRCDPISEHNRLYWYRQTLGQGPEFLTYFQNEAQLEKSRLLSDRFSAERPKGSFSTLEIQRTEQGDSAMYLCASSLAVSGAAEQYFGPGTRLTVT.

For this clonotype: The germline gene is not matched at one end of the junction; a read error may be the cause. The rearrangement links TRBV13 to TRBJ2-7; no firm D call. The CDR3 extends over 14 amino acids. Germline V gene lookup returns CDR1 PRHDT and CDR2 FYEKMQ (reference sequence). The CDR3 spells CASSLVGQDYEQYF. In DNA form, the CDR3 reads TGCGCCAGCAGCTTGGTAGGGCAGGACTACGAGCAGTACTTC.

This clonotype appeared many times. CDR3 sequence: CASSRRTGGGANVLTF. The CDR3 region has the DNA TGCGCCAGCAGCCGCCGGACAGGGGGTGGGGCCAACGTCCTGACTTTC. The gene calls are TRBV4-3 and TRBJ2-6, with 10 bases fitting TRBD1. The length of the CDR3 is 16 residues. The V gene end was trimmed by 4 bases and the J gene end by 3 bases; junction bases not matched to a gene: 3. Germline lookup yields CDR1 LGHNA and CDR2 YSLEER.

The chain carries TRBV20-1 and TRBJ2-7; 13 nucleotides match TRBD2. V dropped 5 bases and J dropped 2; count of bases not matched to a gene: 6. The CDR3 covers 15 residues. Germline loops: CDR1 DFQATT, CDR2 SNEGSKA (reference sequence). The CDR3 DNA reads TGCAGTGCTTCGAGCGGGACTAGCGGGGCCTACGAGCAGTACTTC. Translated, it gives CSASSGTSGAYEQYF.

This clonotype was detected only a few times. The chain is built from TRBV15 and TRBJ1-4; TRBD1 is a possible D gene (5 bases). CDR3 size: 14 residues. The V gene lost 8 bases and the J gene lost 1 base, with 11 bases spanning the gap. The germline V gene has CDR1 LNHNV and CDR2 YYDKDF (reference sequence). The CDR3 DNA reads TGTGCCACCTGGAGGGACGGAACTAATGAAAAACTGTTTTTT. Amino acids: CATWRDGTNEKLFF.

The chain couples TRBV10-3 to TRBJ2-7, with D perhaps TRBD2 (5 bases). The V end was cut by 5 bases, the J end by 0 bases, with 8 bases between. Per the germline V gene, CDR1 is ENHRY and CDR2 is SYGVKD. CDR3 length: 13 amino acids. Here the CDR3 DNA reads TGTGCCATCAGTCTCACTAGCTCCTACGAGCAGTACTTC. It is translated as CAISLTSSYEQYF.

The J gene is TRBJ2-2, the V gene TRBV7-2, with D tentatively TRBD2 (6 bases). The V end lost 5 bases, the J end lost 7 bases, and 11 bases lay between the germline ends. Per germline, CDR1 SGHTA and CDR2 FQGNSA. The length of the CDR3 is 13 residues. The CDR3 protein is CASSRERSGELFF. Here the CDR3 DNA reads TGTGCCAGCAGCCGGGAGAGGAGCGGGGAGCTGTTTTTT.

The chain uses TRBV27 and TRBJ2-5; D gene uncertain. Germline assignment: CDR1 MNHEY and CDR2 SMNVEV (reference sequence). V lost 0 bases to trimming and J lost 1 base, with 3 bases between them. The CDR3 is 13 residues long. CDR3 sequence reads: CASSLSRQETQYF. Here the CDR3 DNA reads TGTGCCAGCAGTTTATCGCGCCAAGAGACCCAGTACTTC.

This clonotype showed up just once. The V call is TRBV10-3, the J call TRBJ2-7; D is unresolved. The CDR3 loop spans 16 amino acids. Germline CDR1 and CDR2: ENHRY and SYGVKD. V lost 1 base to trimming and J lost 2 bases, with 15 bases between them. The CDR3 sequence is CAISELSKGLTYEQYF. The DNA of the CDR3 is TGTGCCATCAGTGAGTTATCGAAGGGTTTAACCTACGAGCAGTACTTC.

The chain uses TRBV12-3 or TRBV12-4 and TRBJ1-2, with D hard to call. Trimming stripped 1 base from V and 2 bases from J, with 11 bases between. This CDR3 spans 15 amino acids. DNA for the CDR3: TGTGCCAGCAGTTTAGAAGTGGGAGGAAACTATGGCTACACCTTC. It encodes CASSLEVGGNYGYTF.

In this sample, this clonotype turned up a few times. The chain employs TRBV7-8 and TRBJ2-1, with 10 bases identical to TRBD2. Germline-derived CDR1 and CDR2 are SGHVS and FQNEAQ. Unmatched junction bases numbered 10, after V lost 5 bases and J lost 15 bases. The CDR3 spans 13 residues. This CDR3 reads CASSEPLAGRRFF. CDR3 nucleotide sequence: TGTGCCAGCAGCGAACCACTAGCGGGAAGGCGGTTCTTC.

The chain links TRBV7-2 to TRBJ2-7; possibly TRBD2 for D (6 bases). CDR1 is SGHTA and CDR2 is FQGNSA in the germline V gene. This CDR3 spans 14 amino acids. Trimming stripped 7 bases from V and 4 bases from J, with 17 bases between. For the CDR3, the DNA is TGTGCCAGCATCCCCGAGGCGGGGAGTTACGAGCAGTACTTC. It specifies CASIPEAGSYEQYF.

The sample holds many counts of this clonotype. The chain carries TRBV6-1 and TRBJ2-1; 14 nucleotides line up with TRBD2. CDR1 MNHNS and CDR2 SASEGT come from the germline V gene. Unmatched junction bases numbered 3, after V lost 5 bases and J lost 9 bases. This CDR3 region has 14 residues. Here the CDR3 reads CASSWGLAGVEQFF. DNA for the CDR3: TGTGCCAGCAGTTGGGGACTAGCGGGAGTTGAGCAGTTCTTC.

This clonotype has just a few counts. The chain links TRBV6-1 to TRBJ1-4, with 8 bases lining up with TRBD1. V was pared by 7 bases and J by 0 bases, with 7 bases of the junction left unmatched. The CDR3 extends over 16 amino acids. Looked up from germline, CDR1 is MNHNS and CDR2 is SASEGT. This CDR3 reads CASIPPDRATNEKLFF. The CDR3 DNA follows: TGTGCCAGCATCCCTCCGGACAGGGCAACTAATGAAAAACTGTTTTTT.

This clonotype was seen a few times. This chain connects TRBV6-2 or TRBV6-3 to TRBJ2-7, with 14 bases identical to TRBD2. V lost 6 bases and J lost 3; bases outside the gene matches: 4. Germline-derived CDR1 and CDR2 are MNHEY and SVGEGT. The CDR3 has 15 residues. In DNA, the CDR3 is TGTGCCAGCAGCCGAGGGACTAGCGGGGGCTACGAGCAGTACTTC. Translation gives CASSRGTSGGYEQYF.

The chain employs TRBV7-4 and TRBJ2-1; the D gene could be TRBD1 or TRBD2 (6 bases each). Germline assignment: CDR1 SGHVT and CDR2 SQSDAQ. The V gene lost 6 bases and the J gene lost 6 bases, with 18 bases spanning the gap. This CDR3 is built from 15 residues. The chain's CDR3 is CASRGAGLPTNEQFF. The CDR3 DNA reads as TGTGCCAGCAGGGGGGCGGGACTCCCCACCAATGAGCAGTTCTTC.

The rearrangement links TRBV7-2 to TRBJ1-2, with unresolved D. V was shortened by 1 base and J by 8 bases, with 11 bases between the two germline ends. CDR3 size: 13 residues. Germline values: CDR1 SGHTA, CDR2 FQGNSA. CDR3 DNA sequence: TGTGCCAGCAGCTTAGGGTGGGGAGGCGGCTACACCTTC. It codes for CASSLGWGGGYTF.

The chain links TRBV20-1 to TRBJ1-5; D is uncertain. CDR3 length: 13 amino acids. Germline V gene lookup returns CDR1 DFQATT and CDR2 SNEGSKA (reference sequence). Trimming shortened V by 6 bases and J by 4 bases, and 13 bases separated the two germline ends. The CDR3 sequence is CSAIDPYNQPQHF. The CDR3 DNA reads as TGCAGTGCGATTGACCCTTATAATCAGCCCCAGCATTTT.